The subject of this entry is one T cell receptor beta chain. Its antigen remains unknown. The data are from a study of beta chain features in type 1 diabetes. Study conclusions and caveats: Type 1 diabetes patients showed a moderate but significant shortening of TCRB CDR3s in all four CD4+ subsets.

Investigators reverse transcribed all isolated RNA, so they sequenced expressed TCRB transcripts. The table came from immunoSEQ multiplex PCR; TCRdb's copy has only in-frame clones and leaves some out. The sample includes approximately 260,000 clones, 20% of them seen just once. The CDR3 is 16 amino acids. Germline values: CDR1 LGHNA, CDR2 YSLEER. J gave up 2 bases and V 0 bases, and 4 bases lay outside the gene matches. The sequencing sample was made of naive CD4+ T cells from blood. The origin of this receptor is a middle-aged woman with type 1 diabetes. The J gene is TRBJ1-5, the V gene TRBV4-3; 7 nucleotides align to TRBD1. The CDR3 DNA follows: TGCGCCAGCAGCCAAGATGGCAGGGGGGGCAATCAGCCCCAGCATTTT. Translating gives CASSQDGRGGNQPQHF.